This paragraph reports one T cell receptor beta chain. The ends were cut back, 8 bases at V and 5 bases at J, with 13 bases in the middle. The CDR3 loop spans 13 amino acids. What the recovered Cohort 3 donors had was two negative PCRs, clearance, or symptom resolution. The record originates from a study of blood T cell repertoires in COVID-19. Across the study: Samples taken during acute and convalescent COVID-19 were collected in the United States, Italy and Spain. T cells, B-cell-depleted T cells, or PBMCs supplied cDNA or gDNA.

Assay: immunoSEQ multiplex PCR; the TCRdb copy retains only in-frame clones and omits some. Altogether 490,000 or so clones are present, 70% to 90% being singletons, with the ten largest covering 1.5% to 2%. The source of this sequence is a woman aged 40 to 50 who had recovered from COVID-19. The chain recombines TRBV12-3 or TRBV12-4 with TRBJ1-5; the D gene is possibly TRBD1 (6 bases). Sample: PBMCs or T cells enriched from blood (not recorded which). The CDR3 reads CASRDTAYQPQHF. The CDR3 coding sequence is TGTGCCAGCCGGGACACCGCGTATCAGCCCCAGCATTTT.